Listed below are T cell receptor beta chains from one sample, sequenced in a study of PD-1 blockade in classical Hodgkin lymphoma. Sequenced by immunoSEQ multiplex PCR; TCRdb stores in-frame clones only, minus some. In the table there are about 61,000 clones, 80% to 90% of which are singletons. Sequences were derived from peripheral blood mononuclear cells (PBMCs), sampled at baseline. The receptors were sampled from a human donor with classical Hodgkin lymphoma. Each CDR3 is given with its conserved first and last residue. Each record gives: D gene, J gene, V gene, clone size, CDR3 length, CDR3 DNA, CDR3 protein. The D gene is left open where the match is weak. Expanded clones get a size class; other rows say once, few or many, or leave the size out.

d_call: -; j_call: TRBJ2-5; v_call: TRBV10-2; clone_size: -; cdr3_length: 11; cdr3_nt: TGCGCCAGCAGTGGCCTTGGGACCCAGTACTTC; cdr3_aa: CASSGLGTQYF
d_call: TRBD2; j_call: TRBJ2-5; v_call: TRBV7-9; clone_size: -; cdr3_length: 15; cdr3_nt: TGTGCCAGCACCCCGGGACGGGGGGGGCAAGAGACCCAGTACTTC; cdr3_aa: CASTPGRGGQETQYF
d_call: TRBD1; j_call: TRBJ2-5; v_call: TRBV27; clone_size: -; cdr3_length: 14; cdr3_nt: TGTGCCAGCAGTTTCCCTGGACAGGGAGAGACCCAGTACTTC; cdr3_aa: CASSFPGQGETQYF
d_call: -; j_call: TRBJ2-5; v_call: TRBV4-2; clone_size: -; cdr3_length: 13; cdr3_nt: TGTGCCAGCAGCCAGGGAGAAAAAGAGACCCAGTACTTC; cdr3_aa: CASSQGEKETQYF
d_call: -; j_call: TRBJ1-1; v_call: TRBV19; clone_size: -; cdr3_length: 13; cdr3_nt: TGTGCCAGTAGTCTGGTCGGGGGGTCGGAAGCTTTCTTT; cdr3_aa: CASSLVGGSEAFF
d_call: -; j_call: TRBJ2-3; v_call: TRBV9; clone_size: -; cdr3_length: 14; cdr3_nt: TGTGCCAGCACTGGGGGGCCCGGCACAGATACGCAGTATTTT; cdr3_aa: CASTGGPGTDTQYF
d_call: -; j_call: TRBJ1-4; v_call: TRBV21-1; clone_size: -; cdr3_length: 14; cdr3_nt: TGTGCCAGCACGCCGACGGAAGCTAATGAAAAACTGTTTTTT; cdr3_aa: CASTPTEANEKLFF
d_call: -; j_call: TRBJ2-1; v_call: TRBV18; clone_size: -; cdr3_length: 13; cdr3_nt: TGTGCCAGCTCGACGAAGACCTACAATGAGCAGTTCTTC; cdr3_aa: CASSTKTYNEQFF
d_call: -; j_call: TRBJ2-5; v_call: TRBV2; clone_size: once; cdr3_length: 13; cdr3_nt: TGTGCCGGGGGTTCTGGGCTGCAAGAGACCCAGTACTTC; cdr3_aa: CAGGSGLQETQYF
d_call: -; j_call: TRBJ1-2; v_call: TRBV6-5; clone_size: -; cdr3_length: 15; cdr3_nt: TGTGCCAGCACCTCACGGGTAAAGAAGGGCTATGGCTACACCTTC; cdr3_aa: CASTSRVKKGYGYTF
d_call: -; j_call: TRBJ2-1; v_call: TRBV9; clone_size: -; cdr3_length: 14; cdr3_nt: TGTGCCAGCAGCGTAGGGAGGCTACCCAATGAGCAGTTCTTC; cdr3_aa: CASSVGRLPNEQFF
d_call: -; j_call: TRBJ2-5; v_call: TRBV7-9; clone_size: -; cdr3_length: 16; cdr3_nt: TGTGCCAGCAGCCCCGCCCGCTCGGGGAGTTGGGAGACCCAGTACTTC; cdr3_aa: CASSPARSGSWETQYF
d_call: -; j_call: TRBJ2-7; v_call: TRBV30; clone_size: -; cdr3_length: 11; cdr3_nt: TGTGCCTGGAGTAAAGACAGAGAGCAGTACTTC; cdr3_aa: CAWSKDREQYF
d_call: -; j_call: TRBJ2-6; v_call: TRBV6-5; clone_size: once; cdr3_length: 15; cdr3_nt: TGTGCCAGCGGGCCAAGGGAGTCTGGGGCCAACGTCCTGACTTTC; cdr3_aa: CASGPRESGANVLTF
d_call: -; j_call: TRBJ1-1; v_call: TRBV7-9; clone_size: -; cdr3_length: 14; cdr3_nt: TGTGCCAGCAGCTTAACGGTCCCGAACACTGAAGCTTTCTTT; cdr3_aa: CASSLTVPNTEAFF
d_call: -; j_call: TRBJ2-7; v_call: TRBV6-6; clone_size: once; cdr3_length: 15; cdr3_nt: TGTGCCAGCAGTTACTTCTCGGACCGGTCCTACGAGCAGTACTTC; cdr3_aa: CASSYFSDRSYEQYF
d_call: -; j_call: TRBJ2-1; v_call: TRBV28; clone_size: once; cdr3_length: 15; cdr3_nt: TGTGCCAGCACCTTGGGAACCTCTAGGGTCAATGAGCAGTTCTTC; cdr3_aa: CASTLGTSRVNEQFF
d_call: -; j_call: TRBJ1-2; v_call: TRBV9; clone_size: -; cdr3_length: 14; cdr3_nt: TGTGCCAGCAGCGCGAAACCTCAAAACTATGGCTACACCTTC; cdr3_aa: CASSAKPQNYGYTF
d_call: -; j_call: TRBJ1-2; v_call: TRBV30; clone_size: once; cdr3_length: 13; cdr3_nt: TGTGCCTGGGATTGGGGGGTACGGTATGGCTACACCTTC; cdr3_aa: CAWDWGVRYGYTF
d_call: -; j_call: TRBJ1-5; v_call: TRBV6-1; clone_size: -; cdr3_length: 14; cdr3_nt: TGTGCCACGTCCGGGTGGGTAGTTCGTCAGCCCCAGCATTTT; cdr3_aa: CATSGWVVRQPQHF
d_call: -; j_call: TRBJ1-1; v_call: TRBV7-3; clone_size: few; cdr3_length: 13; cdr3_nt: TGTGCCAGCAGTCAAGCACCGAACACTGAAGCTTTCTTT; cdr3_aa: CASSQAPNTEAFF
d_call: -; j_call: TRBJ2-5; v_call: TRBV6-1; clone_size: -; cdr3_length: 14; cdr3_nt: TGTGCCAGCAGACTTACCGGGGCTGGAGGGACCCAGTACTTC; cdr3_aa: CASRLTGAGGTQYF
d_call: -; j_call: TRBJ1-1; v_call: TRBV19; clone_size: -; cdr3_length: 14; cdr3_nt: TGTGCCAGTAGTCCAGGACGGGGCTGGCTGTCGGCTTTCTTT; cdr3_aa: CASSPGRGWLSAFF
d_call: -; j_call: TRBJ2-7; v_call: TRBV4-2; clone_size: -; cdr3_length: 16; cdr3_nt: TGTGCCAGCAGCCAAGAGTGGTCTAACCCCTCCTACGAGCAGTACTTC; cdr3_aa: CASSQEWSNPSYEQYF
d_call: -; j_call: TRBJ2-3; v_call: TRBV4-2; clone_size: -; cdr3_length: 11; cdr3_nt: TGTGCCAGCAGACGCAGCGATACGCAGTATTTT; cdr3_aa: CASRRSDTQYF
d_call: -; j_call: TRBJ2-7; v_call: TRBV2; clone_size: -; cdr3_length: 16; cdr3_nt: TGTGCCAGCAAGCGTTCGGGAATTTATTGGTCGGACGAGCAGTACTTC; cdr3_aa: CASKRSGIYWSDEQYF
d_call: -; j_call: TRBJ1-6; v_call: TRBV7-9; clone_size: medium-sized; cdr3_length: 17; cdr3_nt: TGTGCCAGCAGCTACCACGATCTAGGGGGGGCGCGATCACCCCTCCACTTT; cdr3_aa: CASSYHDLGGARSPLHF
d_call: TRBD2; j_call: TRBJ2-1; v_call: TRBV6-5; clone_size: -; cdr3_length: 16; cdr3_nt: TGTGCCAGCAGTTACTCCGCGGGGGGCGAGTACAATGAGCAGTTCTTC; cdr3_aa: CASSYSAGGEYNEQFF
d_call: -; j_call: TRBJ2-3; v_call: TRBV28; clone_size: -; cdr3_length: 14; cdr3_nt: TGTGCCAGCAGTTTGAAACAGGGAACAGATACGCAGTATTTT; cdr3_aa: CASSLKQGTDTQYF